This T cell receptor beta chain was found in a study of blood T cell repertoires in COVID-19. Study in general: The United States, Italy and Spain were the sources of the acute and convalescent COVID-19 samples. PBMCs, B-cell-depleted T cells, or T cells provided the cDNA or gDNA that made up the material.

Original analysis: Estimates of nucleated cell counts were drawn from the amplification of reference gene primers. Clones were sequenced by immunoSEQ multiplex PCR, and TCRdb holds only the in-frame ones, with some missing. D and trimming come from the DNA, and the V and J calls and clone size come from that table. The sample comprises roughly 320,000 clones, 86% of which are singletons, and about 4.2% rests with the top ten. Looked up from germline, CDR1 is SEHNR and CDR2 is FQNEAQ (reference sequence). CDR3 length: 11 amino acids. The age range of participants was about 18 to 90 years, with residence in about two dozen US areas.

V gene TRBV7-9 combines with J gene TRBJ1-2; D is uncertain. This clonotype was obtained from a man aged 25-45 years who had recovered from COVID-19. Sequencing input: PBMCs or T cells enriched from blood (not recorded which). In DNA form, the CDR3 reads TGTGCAGTCTCGGAGATTTATGGCTACACCTTC. Translated: CAVSEIYGYTF.